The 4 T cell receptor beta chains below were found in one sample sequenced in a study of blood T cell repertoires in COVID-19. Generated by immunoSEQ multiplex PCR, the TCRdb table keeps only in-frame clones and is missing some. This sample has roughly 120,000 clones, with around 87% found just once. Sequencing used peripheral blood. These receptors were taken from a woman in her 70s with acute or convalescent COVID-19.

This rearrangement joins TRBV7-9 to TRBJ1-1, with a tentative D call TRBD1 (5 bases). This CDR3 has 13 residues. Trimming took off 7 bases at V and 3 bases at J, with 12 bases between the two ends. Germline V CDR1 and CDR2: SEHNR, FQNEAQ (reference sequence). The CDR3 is CASTQGSDTEAFF. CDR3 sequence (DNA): TGTGCCAGCACCCAGGGTTCTGACACTGAAGCTTTCTTT.

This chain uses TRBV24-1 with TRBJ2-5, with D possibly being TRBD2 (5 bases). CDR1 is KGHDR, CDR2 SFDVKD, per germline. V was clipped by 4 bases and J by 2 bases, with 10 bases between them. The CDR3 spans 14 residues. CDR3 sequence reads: CATSEMGAQETQYF. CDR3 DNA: TGTGCCACCAGTGAGATGGGAGCACAAGAGACCCAGTACTTC.

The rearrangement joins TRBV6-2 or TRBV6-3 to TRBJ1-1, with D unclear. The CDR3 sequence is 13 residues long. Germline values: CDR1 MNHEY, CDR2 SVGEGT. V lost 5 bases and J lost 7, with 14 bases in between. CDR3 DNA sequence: TGTGCCAGCAGTACAACACCCCAATTTGAAGCTTTCTTT. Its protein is CASSTTPQFEAFF.

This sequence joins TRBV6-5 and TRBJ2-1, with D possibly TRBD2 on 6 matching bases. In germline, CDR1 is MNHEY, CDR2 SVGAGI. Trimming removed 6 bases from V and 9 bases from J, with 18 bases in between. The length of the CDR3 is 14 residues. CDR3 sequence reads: CASRLLGLGGEQFF. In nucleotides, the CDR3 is TGTGCCAGCAGACTACTCGGCCTGGGGGGTGAGCAGTTCTTC.